This TCR beta chain came from a study of T cell responses to AZD1222 COVID-19 vaccine. Study results and limitations: It should be noted that donors were predominantly white British and more often female, and clonal diversity was possibly underestimated. Seropositive AZD1222 recipients at baseline numbered only five or six. Dominant CD4 TCR responses targeted spike regions 160-218 and 743-854. The study found Spike-specific TCR breadth and depth rose after two AZD1222 doses.

This clone appeared a single time. The target antigen is unknown. Assay: immunoSEQ multiplex PCR; the TCRdb copy retains only in-frame clones and omits some. Of about 120,000 clones listed, about 87% are singletons. This TCR was recovered from an adult in good health. The input for sequencing was peripheral blood, taken on day 0 of AZD1222 vaccination.

CDR3 nucleotides: TGCGCCAGCAGCTCCGTAGCGGGACCAACCACAGATACGCAGTATTTT. Amino acids: CASSSVAGPTTDTQYF. The chain combines TRBV5-1 with TRBJ2-3; TRBD2 matches at 8 bases. Germline CDR1 and CDR2: SGHRS and YFSETQ. The CDR3 is made up of 16 amino acids. Germline trimming cut 3 bases from V and 2 bases from J; bases unmatched to any gene: 8. The full variable domain, its missing parts supplied by reference TRBV5-1 and TRBJ2-3, is KAGVTQTPRYLIKTRGQQVTLSCSPISGHRSVSWYQQTPGQGLQFLFEYFSETQRNKGNFPGRFSGRQFSNSRSEMNVSTLELGDSALYLCASSSVAGPTTDTQYFGPGTRLTVL.